The 17 T cell receptor beta chains below all came from one sample that was sequenced in a study of T cell responses to AZD1222 COVID-19 vaccine. TCRdb's copy holds only in-frame clones and misses some; the assay was immunoSEQ multiplex PCR. The sample includes roughly 120,000 clones, more than 85% of them seen just once. The sequences come from peripheral blood, collected on day 0 of AZD1222 vaccination. The receptor source for this set is an adult in good health.

This chain joins TRBV9 and TRBJ2-2; weak D call: TRBD2 (6 bases). V was cut by 1 base and J by 5 bases, with 12 bases left in between. Germline V gene sequence: CDR1 SGDLS, CDR2 YYNGEE. This CDR3 spans 15 amino acids. CDR3 amino acids: CASSVTRGLTGELFF. CDR3 nucleotide sequence: TGTGCCAGCAGCGTAACGAGAGGACTAACCGGGGAGCTGTTTTTT.

The chain links TRBV27 to TRBJ2-7; 8 bases line up with TRBD2. Germline V gene data show CDR1 as MNHEY and CDR2 as SMNVEV (reference sequence). This CDR3 region has 15 residues. V shed 3 bases and J 3 bases; nucleotides not matched to a gene: 7. CDR3 residues: CASSLEVAGHYEQYF. In nucleotides, the CDR3 is TGTGCCAGCAGTTTGGAGGTAGCGGGACACTACGAGCAGTACTTC.

This chain connects TRBV11-2 to TRBJ2-3; D possibly matches TRBD1 or TRBD2 (5 bases each). The V end was cut by 8 bases, the J end by 1 base, with 10 bases between. The CDR3 runs to 13 residues. The germline V gene has CDR1 SGHAT and CDR2 FQNNGV. The CDR3 region is CASETGRTDTQYF. The CDR3, as DNA: TGTGCCAGCGAAACGGGGCGCACAGATACGCAGTATTTT. The whole variable domain, filled in from reference TRBV11-2 and TRBJ2-3, reads EAGVAQSPRYKIIEKRQSVAFWCNPISGHATLYWYQQILGQGPKLLIQFQNNGVVDDSQLPKDRFSAERLKGVDSTLKIQPAKLEDSAVYLCASETGRTDTQYFGPGTRLTVL.

The chain carries TRBV28 and TRBJ1-2; D perhaps matches TRBD1 (6 bases). Germline loops: CDR1 MDHEN, CDR2 SYDVKM. The CDR3 loop spans 18 amino acids. Trimming stripped 2 bases from V and 0 bases from J, with 19 bases between. DNA for the CDR3: TGTGCCAGCAGTTTAGGGCCCTTCACAGGGTCCTCTAACTATGGCTACACCTTC. This sequence encodes CASSLGPFTGSSNYGYTF.

The chain combines TRBV24-1 with TRBJ1-5; no clear D gene. CDR3 length: 14 amino acids. V was cut by 5 bases and J by 0 bases, with 7 bases left in between. CDR1 is KGHDR, CDR2 SFDVKD, per germline. CDR3: CATSGGLSNQPQHF. CDR3 nucleotide sequence: TGTGCCACCAGTGGCGGCCTTAGCAATCAGCCCCAGCATTTT.

The V call is TRBV11-2, the J call TRBJ2-1, with 8 bases aligning to TRBD2. This CDR3 contains 15 residues. CDR1 is SGHAT, CDR2 FQNNGV, per germline. V lost 0 bases and J lost 9; bases outside the gene matches: 7. CDR3: CASSLDSGSFREQFF. DNA for the CDR3: TGTGCCAGCAGCTTAGACAGCGGGAGTTTCCGTGAGCAGTTCTTC.

This sequence joins TRBV29-1 and TRBJ2-2; tentatively, D is TRBD2 (6 bases). The V end lost 5 bases, the J end lost 5 bases, and 18 bases lay between the germline ends. The germline V gene has CDR1 SQVTM and CDR2 ANQGSEA. The CDR3 extends over 15 amino acids. DNA for the CDR3: TGCAGCGTTCTTTGGGGGGTTCCGGGGACCGGGGAGCTGTTTTTT. Amino acids: CSVLWGVPGTGELFF.

The chain couples TRBV19 to TRBJ2-3; maybe TRBD2 (5 bases). Germline CDR1 and CDR2: LNHDA and SQIVND (reference sequence). The CDR3 runs to 14 residues. V was trimmed by 5 bases and J by 0 bases, leaving 9 bases between them. The DNA for the CDR3 is TGTGCCAGTAGTGACTATTCTAGCACAGATACGCAGTATTTT. It is translated as CASSDYSSTDTQYF.

This chain links TRBV18 with TRBJ1-2; D perhaps matches TRBD1 (6 bases). Germline assignment: CDR1 KGHSH and CDR2 LQKENI. CDR3 length: 12 residues. Trimming shortened V by 6 bases and J by 2 bases, and 7 bases separated the two germline ends. The CDR3 sequence: CASSQGNYGYTF. The DNA of the CDR3 is TGTGCCAGCTCGCAGGGGAACTATGGCTACACCTTC.

The gene calls are TRBV28 and TRBJ2-7, with D unclear. The germline gives CDR1 MDHEN, CDR2 SYDVKM. There are 14 residues in the CDR3. V was shortened by 7 bases and J by 3 bases, with 16 bases between the two germline ends. The CDR3, as DNA: TGTGCCAGCACCCTGGGATCGATCGGCTACGAGCAGTACTTC. As protein: CASTLGSIGYEQYF.

This chain joins TRBV4-1 and TRBJ2-1; 12 nucleotides agree with TRBD2. This CDR3 is built from 15 residues. Trimming removed 1 base from V and 8 bases from J; junction bases left unmatched: 3. Germline loops: CDR1 MGHRA, CDR2 YSYEKL. The CDR3 spells CASSQASGRVDEQFF. The DNA for the CDR3 is TGCGCCAGCAGCCAAGCTAGCGGGAGGGTAGATGAGCAGTTCTTC.

This clone was seen ten or more times. The rearrangement joins TRBV6-6 to TRBJ2-7; 10 bases agree with TRBD2. The CDR3 is 17 residues long. Unmatched junction bases numbered 13, after V lost 5 bases and J lost 3 bases. From germline, CDR1 is MNHNY and CDR2 SVGAGI (reference sequence). CDR3 in amino acids: CASSPHNLLAGNYEQYF. The CDR3 DNA reads as TGTGCCAGCAGTCCCCACAACTTACTAGCGGGGAACTACGAGCAGTACTTC.

This chain uses TRBV27 with TRBJ1-2, with TRBD1 identical over 9 bases. Germline loops: CDR1 MNHEY, CDR2 SMNVEV (reference sequence). J lost 7 bases, V lost 1 base, and 7 bases had no gene match. The CDR3 consists of 15 residues. In nucleotides, the CDR3 is TGTGCCAGCAGTTTATTCCCGGACAGGGGAGGTGGCTACACCTTC. Amino acids: CASSLFPDRGGGYTF.

The gene calls are TRBV24-1 and TRBJ1-5; D might be TRBD1 (6 bases). The CDR3 is 16 amino acids. V was pared by 4 bases and J by 7 bases, with 19 bases between. Germline V gene sequence: CDR1 KGHDR, CDR2 SFDVKD. This CDR3 is CATSDPSQGSGQPQHF. The CDR3, as DNA: TGTGCCACCAGTGACCCGTCACAGGGTTCGGGGCAGCCCCAGCATTTT.

This chain uses TRBV29-1 with TRBJ1-1, with no clear D. The CDR3 is 11 amino acids. From germline, CDR1 is SQVTM and CDR2 ANQGSEA. Deletions cut 6 bases from V and 5 bases from J, with 10 bases between. CDR3 DNA: TGCAGCGTACAACCTTTTACTGAAGCTTTCTTT. Translated, it gives CSVQPFTEAFF.

The gene calls are TRBV4-2 and TRBJ2-1, with 8 bases matching TRBD2. The CDR3 extends over 13 amino acids. V dropped 7 bases and J dropped 5; count of bases not matched to a gene: 4. CDR1 LGHNA and CDR2 YNFKEQ come from the germline V gene. This CDR3 is CASKLAVNNEQFF. CDR3 nucleotides: TGTGCCAGCAAACTAGCGGTGAACAATGAGCAGTTCTTC.

This CDR3 reads CASSPRTSGRNEQFF. CDR3 nucleotide sequence: TGTGCCAGCAGCCCGCGGACTAGCGGAAGAAATGAGCAGTTCTTC. The chain joins TRBV11-3 to TRBJ2-1; 10 nucleotides match TRBD2. CDR3 size: 15 residues. CDR1 is SGHNT and CDR2 is YENEEA in the germline V gene. V trimming: 5 bases; J trimming: 7 bases; junction bases outside the gene matches: 8.